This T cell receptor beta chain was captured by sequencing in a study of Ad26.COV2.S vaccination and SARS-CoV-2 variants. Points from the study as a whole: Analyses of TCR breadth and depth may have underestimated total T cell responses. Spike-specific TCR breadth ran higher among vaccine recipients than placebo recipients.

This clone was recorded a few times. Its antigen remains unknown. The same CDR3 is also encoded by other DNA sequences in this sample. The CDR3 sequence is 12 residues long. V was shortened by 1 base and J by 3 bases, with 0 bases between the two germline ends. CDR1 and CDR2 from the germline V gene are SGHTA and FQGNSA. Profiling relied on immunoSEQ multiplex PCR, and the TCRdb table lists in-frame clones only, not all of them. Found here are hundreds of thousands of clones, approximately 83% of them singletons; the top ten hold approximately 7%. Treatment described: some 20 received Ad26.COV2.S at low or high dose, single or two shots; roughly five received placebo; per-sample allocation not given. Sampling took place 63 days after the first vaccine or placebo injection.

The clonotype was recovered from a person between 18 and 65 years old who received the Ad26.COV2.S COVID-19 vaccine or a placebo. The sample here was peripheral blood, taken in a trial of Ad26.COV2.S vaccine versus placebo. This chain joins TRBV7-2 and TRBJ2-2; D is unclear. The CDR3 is CASSLDTGELFF. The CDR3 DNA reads TGTGCCAGCAGCTTAGACACCGGGGAGCTGTTTTTT.